The entry below gives a single TCR beta chain sequence along with its context. The antigen is undetermined. On sorted subsets, replicate PCRs used 200 to 250 ng DNA, or 30,000 or so T cell genomes. Profiled with immunoSEQ multiplex PCR; TCRdb holds only in-frame clones, not every one. The sample holds 2.5 million or so clones; more than 80% are singletons and the top ten take roughly 0.14%. Trimming cost V 7 bases and J 2 bases, with 12 bases left between them. CDR3 length: 14 amino acids. Germline V gene sequence: CDR1 SNHLY, CDR2 FYNNEI. This sample is part of a study of shared clonotypes between healthy human individuals. Findings and caveats of the study: Among donors, the sharing of clonotypes was expected to be influenced by sequencing depth. Memory subsets generally showed smaller estimated richness than naive subsets did.

Sequencing was done on a sample of naive CD4+ T cells sorted from blood. Indicated subset: CD45RA+ positively selected. The V gene is TRBV2, the J gene TRBJ2-1; D gene unclear. The receptor was derived from a man younger than 30 in good health. CDR3 in DNA: TGTGCCAGCACCGACCCTCGAGCCTACAATGAGCAGTTCTTC. Protein: CASTDPRAYNEQFF.